This T cell receptor (beta chain) was found in a study of tumor-infiltrating lymphocytes in primary liver carcinoma. Study as a whole: Surgical resection treated primary liver carcinoma in the patients. Overall study findings and caveats: In tumor-adjacent and tumor-blood pairs, overlap was lower than in tumor region pairs.

Starting material of 450 to 500 ng total RNA yielded TCR beta cDNA via a constant-region primer. Libraries covering TCR beta were generated through three nested multiplex PCR rounds (using a slightly modified ARM-PCR). Each CDR3 protein is one row after TCRdb ran MiXCR on the multiplex PCR reads. The profile shows about 330,000 distinct CDR3 sequences, 65% of them singletons. This clonotype came up many times. Antigen specificity is unknown. The authors took blood RNA from unsorted whole blood and also extracted germline DNA. This receptor was identified in a man in his forties with primary liver carcinoma and hepatitis B virus infection. The source material was peripheral blood.

CDR3: CASSLALTLTAKNIQYF. The CDR3 nucleotides read TGTGCCAGCAGCTTAGCGCTGACTCTAACAGCCAAAAACATTCAGTACTTC. The chain recombines TRBV11-2 with TRBJ2-4; no clear D. The CDR3 is made up of 17 amino acids. V was pared by 1 base and J by 0 bases, with 13 bases between. The germline CDR1 and CDR2 sequences are SGHAT and FQNNGV.